These 22 T cell receptor beta chains were all obtained from the same sample, sequenced in a study of regulatory T cells in long-lasting Graves disease (dated by TCRdb to the early 2020s). Sample time point, as interpreted from the label and publication: newly diagnosed GD, antithyroid drugs for less than 3 months. For both TCR sequencing and RNA sequencing, RNA was extracted from PBMCs in TRIzol. Libraries were prepared through multiplex PCR. The data were produced on an Illumina HiSeq 4000. To build TCR beta libraries, CDR3 regions were amplified by Arm-PCR using iRepertoire HTBI primers. In-frame beta chains were kept once TCRdb had trimmed the public reads at Q25 with fastp and called clones with MiXCR. Records with the same CDR3 protein are collapsed into one entry carrying the most frequent genes and DNA. This sample comprises 500,000 or so distinct CDR3 sequences, roughly a sixth of them detected only once. 20% to 25% of the sample rests with the top ten.

This sample also appeared in a second study, on T cells in Graves' hyperthyroidism and ophthalmopathy.

The material sequenced was peripheral blood mononuclear cells (PBMCs), taken at new diagnosis, from a patient treated with antithyroid drugs. These receptors originate from a woman aged 40 to 65 with Graves disease. Donor details come from another sample of the same person, matched by shared clones.

There are many counts of this clonotype. V and J are TRBV5-6 and TRBJ1-5; tentatively, D is TRBD1 (5 bases). Trimming shortened V by 2 bases and J by 4 bases, and 19 bases separated the two germline ends. The CDR3 is 17 residues long. CDR1 and CDR2 (germline): SGHDT, YYEEEE. CDR3 sequence: CASSLGEPGTPNQPQHF. The CDR3 DNA follows: TGTGCCAGCAGCTTAGGAGAACCCGGGACCCCTAATCAGCCCCAGCATTTT.

This clonotype showed up just a few times. This chain links TRBV4-1 with TRBJ2-3; TRBD2 matches at 8 bases. The CDR3 totals 15 residues. V trimming: 1 base; J trimming: 8 bases; junction bases outside the gene matches: 8. Germline loops: CDR1 MGHRA, CDR2 YSYEKL. CDR3 sequence reads: CASSQGPISGGTQYF. The CDR3, as DNA: TGCGCCAGCAGCCAAGGGCCTATCAGCGGGGGTACGCAGTATTTT.

This clonotype turned up a few times. The chain links TRBV5-4 to TRBJ2-1; 7 bases align to TRBD1. The V and J ends lost 0 bases and 4 bases, in that order; junction bases with no gene match: 4. CDR3 length: 15 residues. CDR1 SGHNT and CDR2 YYREEE come from the germline V gene (reference sequence). The CDR3 region is CASSLGPGQYNEQFF. For the CDR3, the DNA is TGTGCCAGCAGCTTGGGGCCGGGACAGTACAATGAGCAGTTCTTC.

This clonotype was seen a handful of times. At one end, the junction sequence differs from germline, possibly due to a read error. The CDR3: CASSLSMNTGELFF. In nucleotides, the CDR3 is TGTGCCAGCAGCTTATCCATGAACACCGGGGAGCTGTTTTTT. The rearrangement uses TRBV5-1 and TRBJ2-2; D remains unclear. The CDR3 runs 14 residues. The germline gives CDR1 SGHRS, CDR2 YFSETQ.

This rearrangement joins TRBV6-2 or TRBV6-3 to TRBJ1-6; possibly TRBD1 for D (6 bases). The CDR3 is made up of 14 amino acids. The ends were cut back, 2 bases at V and 7 bases at J, with 9 bases in the middle. Germline V gives CDR1 MNHEY, CDR2 SVGEGT. The CDR3 coding sequence is TGTGCCAGCAGTTACGTAGGACAGAATTCACCCCTCCACTTT. This encodes CASSYVGQNSPLHF.

This chain uses TRBV7-9 with TRBJ2-5, with 8 nucleotides matching TRBD2. Germline V lookup: CDR1 SEHNR, CDR2 FQNEAQ (reference sequence). This CDR3 is 14 amino acids long. The junction had 10 bases not matched to a gene; V was cut back by 6 bases and J by 7 bases. The chain's CDR3 is CASRLGSGGGTQYF. The CDR3 nucleotides are TGTGCCAGCAGGCTAGGCTCGGGGGGGGGGACCCAGTACTTC. The full variable domain, completed using reference TRBV7-9 and TRBJ2-5, is DTGVSQNPRHKITKRGQNVTFRCDPISEHNRLYWYRQTLGQGPEFLTYFQNEAQLEKSRLLSDRFSAERPKGSFSTLEIQRTEQGDSAMYLCASRLGSGGGTQYFGPGTRLLVL.

This clonotype was counted a few times. The chain has TRBV18 and TRBJ2-1; D may be TRBD2 (6 bases). Germline CDR1 reads KGHSH; CDR2 reads LQKENI. V was cut by 3 bases and J by 7 bases, with 25 bases left in between. The CDR3 length is 18 residues. The CDR3 region has the DNA TGTGCCAGCTCACCTGTAAGGACGGGCCCTTGGGGGGAGAATGAGCAGTTCTTC. Protein: CASSPVRTGPWGENEQFF.

This clonotype came up many times. V gene TRBV7-9 combines with J gene TRBJ2-1; D ambiguous. The V and J ends lost 6 bases and 5 bases respectively, with 8 bases between them. There are 12 residues in the CDR3. Germline assignment: CDR1 SEHNR and CDR2 FQNEAQ (reference sequence). The CDR3 reads CASSTFHNEQFF. DNA for the CDR3: TGTGCCAGCAGTACCTTTCACAATGAGCAGTTCTTC. Looking up the rest from reference TRBV7-9 and TRBJ2-1 gives the full variable domain: DTGVSQNPRHKITKRGQNVTFRCDPISEHNRLYWYRQTLGQGPEFLTYFQNEAQLEKSRLLSDRFSAERPKGSFSTLEIQRTEQGDSAMYLCASSTFHNEQFFGPGTRLTVL.

The V call is TRBV19, the J call TRBJ2-1, with 8 positions matching TRBD1. This CDR3 has 16 residues. Germline V lookup: CDR1 LNHDA, CDR2 SQIVND (reference sequence). V was clipped by 4 bases and J by 4 bases; unmatched bases: 9. CDR3 bases: TGTGCCAGTAGTACACAGACAGGGGCAATTTACAATGAGCAGTTCTTC. Its protein is CASSTQTGAIYNEQFF.

The chain couples TRBV24-1 to TRBJ1-5; D gene unclear. The CDR3 is 13 residues long. Trimming pared 9 bases from V and 4 bases from J, leaving 12 bases between. Looked up from germline, CDR1 is KGHDR and CDR2 is SFDVKD. The CDR3 region has the DNA TGTGCCACCGTCGGGTTCCGAAATCAGCCCCAGCATTTT. Encoded protein: CATVGFRNQPQHF.

Note on this clonotype: A much larger clone sits a single nucleotide away, making a read error possible. In DNA, the CDR3 is TGTGCCTGGAGTGTATCGGGCTTACAGCCCCGGCATTTT. Encoded protein: CAWSVSGLQPRHF. V usage is TRBV30 and J usage is TRBJ1-5; D not certain. The CDR3 has 13 amino acids. Germline V gene sequence: CDR1 GTSNPN, CDR2 SVGIG (reference sequence).

The chain recombines TRBV20-1 with TRBJ2-3; the match to TRBD2 covers 12 bases. J was trimmed by 6 bases and V by 3 bases; bases with no gene match: 10. Looked up from germline, CDR1 is DFQATT and CDR2 is SNEGSKA (reference sequence). CDR3 length equals 16 residues. For the CDR3, the DNA is TGCAGTGCTAGCGGCCTAGCGGGGGGGTATTCCGATACGCAGTATTTT. This sequence encodes CSASGLAGGYSDTQYF.

This clonotype occurred many times. CDR3 sequence (DNA): TGCGCCAGCAGCTTGGTTAGGGGGCCGGGCTATGGCTACACCTTC. Translation gives CASSLVRGPGYGYTF. The chain uses TRBV5-1 and TRBJ1-2; 7 bases match TRBD1. J lost 4 bases, V lost 0 bases, and 6 bases had no gene match. This CDR3 comprises 15 residues. Germline values: CDR1 SGHRS, CDR2 YFSETQ.

On this clonotype itself: Just one base apart from a much larger clone, this may be a read error. The chain employs TRBV6-1 and TRBJ1-2; D is ambiguous. The CDR3 extends over 12 amino acids. Germline V CDR1 and CDR2: MNHNS, SASEGT. The CDR3 sequence is CACRRPRAGYTF. CDR3 bases: TGTGCCTGCAGGCGGCCCCGGGCTGGCTACACCTTC.

This clonotype was detected a few times. The rearrangement links TRBV5-6 to TRBJ2-7; weak D call: TRBD1 (7 bases). Germline assignment: CDR1 SGHDT and CDR2 YYEEEE. This CDR3 contains 16 residues. Deletions cut 2 bases from V and 4 bases from J, with 19 bases between. The CDR3 reads CASSFTGVGGSYEQYF. CDR3 sequence (DNA): TGTGCCAGCAGCTTTACAGGGGTAGGAGGGTCTTACGAGCAGTACTTC. Supplemented by reference TRBV5-6 and TRBJ2-7, the full variable domain reads DAGVTQSPTHLIKTRGQQVTLRCSPKSGHDTVSWYQQALGQGPQFIFQYYEEEERQRGNFPDRFSGHQFPNYSSELNVNALLLGDSALYLCASSFTGVGGSYEQYFGPGTRLTVT.

The chain recombines TRBV12-3 or TRBV12-4 with TRBJ1-1; tentatively, D is TRBD1 (6 bases). The CDR3 loop spans 14 amino acids. Trimming cost V 2 bases and J 4 bases, with 11 bases left between them. The DNA of the CDR3 is TGTGCCAGCAGTTTACACACCAGGGGCACTGAAGCTTTCTTT. Protein product: CASSLHTRGTEAFF.

This clonotype was observed many times. The gene calls are TRBV2 and TRBJ1-2; 9 nucleotides agree with TRBD1. From germline, CDR1 is SNHLY and CDR2 FYNNEI. This CDR3 is 15 amino acids long. V was clipped by 2 bases and J by 4 bases; unmatched bases: 5. The CDR3 reads CASSEMGQGFYGYTF. In DNA form, the CDR3 reads TGTGCCAGCAGTGAAATGGGACAGGGATTCTATGGCTACACCTTC. Based on the CDR3 plus reference TRBV2 and TRBJ1-2, the full variable domain is EPEVTQTPSHQVTQMGQEVILRCVPISNHLYFYWYRQILGQKVEFLVSFYNNEISEKSEIFDDQFSVERPDGSNFTLKIRSTKLEDSAMYFCASSEMGQGFYGYTFGSGTRLTVV.

The chain couples TRBV4-1 to TRBJ1-4; tentative D call: TRBD1 (5 bases). The CDR3 loop spans 17 amino acids. The V and J ends lost 0 bases and 6 bases respectively, with 17 bases between them. CDR1 MGHRA and CDR2 YSYEKL come from the germline V gene. The CDR3 loop reads CASSQDHRWRGDEKLFF. CDR3 nucleotides: TGCGCCAGCAGCCAAGACCACCGATGGAGGGGCGATGAAAAACTGTTTTTT.

The chain joins TRBV28 to TRBJ2-7; perhaps D is TRBD1 or TRBD2 (5 bases each). V was cut by 5 bases and J by 3 bases, with 11 bases left in between. In germline, CDR1 is MDHEN, CDR2 SYDVKM. The CDR3 is 13 amino acids. The CDR3 spells CASSTGQNYEQYF. The CDR3 DNA is TGTGCCAGCAGTACGGGGCAGAACTACGAGCAGTACTTC.

This clonotype was observed many times. J is TRBJ1-2 and V is TRBV28, with a possible D match to TRBD1 (6 bases). Germline V gene lookup returns CDR1 MDHEN and CDR2 SYDVKM. The CDR3 has 16 amino acids. V was trimmed by 3 bases and J by 6 bases, leaving 20 bases between them. CDR3 DNA: TGTGCCAGCAGTTTGCGGCCGTGGGGCAGGGGAAATGGCTACACCTTC. It encodes CASSLRPWGRGNGYTF.

The chain recombines TRBV19 with TRBJ2-1; possible D gene TRBD1, 6 bases. The germline CDR1 and CDR2 sequences are LNHDA and SQIVND (reference sequence). Deletions cut 6 bases from V and 5 bases from J, with 20 bases between. The CDR3 is 16 residues long. CDR3 DNA sequence: TGTGCCAGTAGCCCGGCAGACAGGAGGATAGACAATGAGCAGTTCTTC. Protein sequence: CASSPADRRIDNEQFF. The full variable domain, with the rest looked up from reference TRBV19 and TRBJ2-1, is DGGITQSPKYLFRKEGQNVTLSCEQNLNHDAMYWYRQDPGQGLRLIYYSQIVNDFQKGDIAEGYSVSREKKESFPLTVTSAQKNPTAFYLCASSPADRRIDNEQFFGPGTRLTVL.

The chain combines TRBV10-3 with TRBJ1-5; no definite D call. Germline lookup yields CDR1 ENHRY and CDR2 SYGVKD. The CDR3 has 14 residues. V dropped 7 bases and J dropped 6 bases, with 16 bases sitting between them. CDR3 DNA sequence: TGTGCCATCAAAGAACACGGGATGGGTCAGCCCCAGCATTTT. Its protein product is CAIKEHGMGQPQHF.